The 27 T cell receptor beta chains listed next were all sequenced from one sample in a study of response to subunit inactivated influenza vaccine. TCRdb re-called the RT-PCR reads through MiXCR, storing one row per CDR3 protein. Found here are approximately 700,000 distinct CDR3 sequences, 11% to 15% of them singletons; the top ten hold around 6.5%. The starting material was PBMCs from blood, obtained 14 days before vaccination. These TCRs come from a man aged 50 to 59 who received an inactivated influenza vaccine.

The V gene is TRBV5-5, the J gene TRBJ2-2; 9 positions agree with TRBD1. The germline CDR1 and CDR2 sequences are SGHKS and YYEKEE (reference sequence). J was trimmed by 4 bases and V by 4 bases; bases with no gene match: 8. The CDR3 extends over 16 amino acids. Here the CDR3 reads CASSPRQGVITGELFF. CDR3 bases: TGTGCCAGCAGCCCAAGACAGGGGGTAATCACCGGGGAGCTGTTTTTT.

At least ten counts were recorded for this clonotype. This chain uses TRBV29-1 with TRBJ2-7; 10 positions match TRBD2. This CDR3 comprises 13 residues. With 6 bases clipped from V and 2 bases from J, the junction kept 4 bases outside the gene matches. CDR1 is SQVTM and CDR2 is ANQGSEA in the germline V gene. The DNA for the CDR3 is TGCAGCGTGGGACTAGCGTGGACCTACGAGCAGTACTTC. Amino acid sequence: CSVGLAWTYEQYF.

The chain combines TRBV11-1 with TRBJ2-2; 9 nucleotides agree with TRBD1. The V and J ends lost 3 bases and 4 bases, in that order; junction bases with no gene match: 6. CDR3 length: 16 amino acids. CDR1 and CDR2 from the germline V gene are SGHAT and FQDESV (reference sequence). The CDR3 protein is CASSFYRGLGTGELFF. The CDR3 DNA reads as TGTGCCAGCAGCTTCTACAGGGGGCTGGGCACCGGGGAGCTGTTTTTT.

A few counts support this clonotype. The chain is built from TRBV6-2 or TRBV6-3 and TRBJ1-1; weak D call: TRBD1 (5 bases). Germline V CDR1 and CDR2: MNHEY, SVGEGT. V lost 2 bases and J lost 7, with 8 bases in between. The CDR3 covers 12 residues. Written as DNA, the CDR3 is TGTGCCAGCAGTTACACGGGACTTGAAGCTTTCTTT. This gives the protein CASSYTGLEAFF.

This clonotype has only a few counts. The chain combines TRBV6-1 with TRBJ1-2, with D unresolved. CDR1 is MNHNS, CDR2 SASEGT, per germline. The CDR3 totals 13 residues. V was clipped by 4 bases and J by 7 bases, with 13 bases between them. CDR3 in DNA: TGTGCCAGCAGTGCAAGTCGAAGTCGTGGCTACACCTTC. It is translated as CASSASRSRGYTF.

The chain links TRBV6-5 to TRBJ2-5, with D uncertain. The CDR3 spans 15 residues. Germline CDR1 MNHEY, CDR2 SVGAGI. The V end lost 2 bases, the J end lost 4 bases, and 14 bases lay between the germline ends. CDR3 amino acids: CASSYGISGGETQYF. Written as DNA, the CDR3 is TGTGCCAGCAGTTACGGCATCTCGGGCGGAGAGACCCAGTACTTC.

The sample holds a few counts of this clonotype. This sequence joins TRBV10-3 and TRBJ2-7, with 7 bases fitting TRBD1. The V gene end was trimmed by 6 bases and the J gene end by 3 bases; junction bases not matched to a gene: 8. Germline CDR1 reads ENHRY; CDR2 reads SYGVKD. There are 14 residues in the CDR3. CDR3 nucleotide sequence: TGTGCCATCAGGCCCTCGGGACAGTACTACGAGCAGTACTTC. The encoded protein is CAIRPSGQYYEQYF.

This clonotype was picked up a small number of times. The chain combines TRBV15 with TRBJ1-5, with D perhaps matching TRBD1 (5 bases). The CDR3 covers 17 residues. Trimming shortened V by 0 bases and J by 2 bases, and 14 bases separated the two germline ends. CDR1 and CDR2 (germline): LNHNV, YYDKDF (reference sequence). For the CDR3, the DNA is TGTGCCACCAGCAGAGAGGCAGGGCTGTTTGGCAATCAGCCCCAGCATTTT. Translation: CATSREAGLFGNQPQHF.

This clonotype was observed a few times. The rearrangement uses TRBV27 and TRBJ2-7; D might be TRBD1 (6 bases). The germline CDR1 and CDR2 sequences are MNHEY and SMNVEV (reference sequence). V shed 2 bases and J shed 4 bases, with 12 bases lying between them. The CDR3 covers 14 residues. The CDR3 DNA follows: TGTGCCAGCAGTTTACTTGGGGGCGCGTACGAGCAGTACTTC. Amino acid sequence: CASSLLGGAYEQYF.

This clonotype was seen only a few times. CDR3 in amino acids: CAWSEGGETQYF. CDR3 bases: TGTGCCTGGAGTGAGGGAGGAGAGACCCAGTACTTC. The chain links TRBV30 to TRBJ2-5; D perhaps matches TRBD2 (6 bases). The CDR3 is 12 residues long. Germline V CDR1 and CDR2: GTSNPN, SVGIG (reference sequence). With 1 base removed from V and 4 bases from J, the gap between germline ends came to 7 bases. Combining the CDR3 with reference TRBV30 and TRBJ2-5 gives the whole variable domain SQTIHQWPATLVQPVGSPLSLECTVEGTSNPNLYWYRQAAGRGLQLLFYSVGIGQISSEVPQNLSASRPQDRQFILSSKKLLLSDSGFYLCAWSEGGETQYFGPGTRLLVL.

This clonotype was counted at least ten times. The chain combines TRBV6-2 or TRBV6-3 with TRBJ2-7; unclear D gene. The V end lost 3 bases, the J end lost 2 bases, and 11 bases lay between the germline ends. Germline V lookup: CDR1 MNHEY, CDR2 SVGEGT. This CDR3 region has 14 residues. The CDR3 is CASSYRFGPYEQYF. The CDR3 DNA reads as TGTGCCAGCAGTTATCGATTCGGACCCTACGAGCAGTACTTC.

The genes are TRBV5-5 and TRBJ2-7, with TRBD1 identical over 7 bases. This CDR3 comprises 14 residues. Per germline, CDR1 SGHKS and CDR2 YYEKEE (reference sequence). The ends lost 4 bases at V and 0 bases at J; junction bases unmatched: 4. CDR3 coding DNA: TGTGCCAGCAGCGAGCGGACAGGCTCCTACGAGCAGTACTTC. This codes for CASSERTGSYEQYF.

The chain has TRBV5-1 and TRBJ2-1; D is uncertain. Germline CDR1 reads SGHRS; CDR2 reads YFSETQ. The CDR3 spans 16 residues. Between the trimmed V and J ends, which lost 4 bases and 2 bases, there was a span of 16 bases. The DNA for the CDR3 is TGCGCCAGCAGCCAACAAAGCAACGTGCCCTACAATGAGCAGTTCTTC. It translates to CASSQQSNVPYNEQFF.

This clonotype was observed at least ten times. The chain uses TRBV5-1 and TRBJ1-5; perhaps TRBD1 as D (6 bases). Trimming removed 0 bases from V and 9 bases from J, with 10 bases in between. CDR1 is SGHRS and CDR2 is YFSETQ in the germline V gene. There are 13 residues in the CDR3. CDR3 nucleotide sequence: TGCGCCAGCAGCTTGGACAGGGACGCGCCCCAGCATTTT. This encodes CASSLDRDAPQHF.

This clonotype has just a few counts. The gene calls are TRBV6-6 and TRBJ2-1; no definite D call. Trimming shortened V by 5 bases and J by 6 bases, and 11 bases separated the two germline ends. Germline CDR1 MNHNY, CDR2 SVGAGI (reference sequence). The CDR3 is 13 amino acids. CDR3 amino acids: CASSPQSRNEQFF. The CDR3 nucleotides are TGTGCCAGCAGTCCCCAGTCCCGCAATGAGCAGTTCTTC.

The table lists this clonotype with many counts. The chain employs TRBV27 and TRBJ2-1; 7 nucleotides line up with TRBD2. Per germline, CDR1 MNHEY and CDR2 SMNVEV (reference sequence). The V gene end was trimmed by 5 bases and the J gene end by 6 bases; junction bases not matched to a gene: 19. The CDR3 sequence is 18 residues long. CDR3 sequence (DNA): TGTGCCAGCAGTCTCCGGCGCGGGAGTGTCGGAAAAATCAATGAGCAGTTCTTC. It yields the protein CASSLRRGSVGKINEQFF.

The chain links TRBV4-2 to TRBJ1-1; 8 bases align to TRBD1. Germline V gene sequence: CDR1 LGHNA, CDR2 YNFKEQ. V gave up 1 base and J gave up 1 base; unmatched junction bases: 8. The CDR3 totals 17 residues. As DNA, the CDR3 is TGTGCCAGCAGCCAAGCGAGGGCAGGGGGCTGGAACACTGAAGCTTTCTTT. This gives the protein CASSQARAGGWNTEAFF.

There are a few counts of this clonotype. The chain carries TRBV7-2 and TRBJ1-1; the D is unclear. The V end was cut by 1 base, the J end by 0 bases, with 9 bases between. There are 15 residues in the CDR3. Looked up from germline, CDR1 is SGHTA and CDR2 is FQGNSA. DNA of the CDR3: TGTGCCAGCAGCTTAGTTTACAGCATGAACACTGAAGCTTTCTTT. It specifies CASSLVYSMNTEAFF.

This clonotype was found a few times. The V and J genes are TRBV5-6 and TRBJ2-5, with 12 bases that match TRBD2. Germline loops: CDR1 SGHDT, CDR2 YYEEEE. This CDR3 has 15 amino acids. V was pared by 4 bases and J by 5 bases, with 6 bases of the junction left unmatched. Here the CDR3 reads CASSPLAGGGETQYF. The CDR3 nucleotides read TGTGCCAGCAGCCCACTAGCGGGAGGCGGGGAGACCCAGTACTTC.

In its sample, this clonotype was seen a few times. The CDR3, as DNA: TGTGCCAGCAGTTCGGACGTCAAAGATACGCAGTATTTT. Translated, it gives CASSSDVKDTQYF. This chain joins TRBV5-6 and TRBJ2-3; D remains unclear. The CDR3 consists of 13 residues. The V gene lost 5 bases and the J gene lost 5 bases, with 12 bases spanning the gap. Germline lookup yields CDR1 SGHDT and CDR2 YYEEEE.

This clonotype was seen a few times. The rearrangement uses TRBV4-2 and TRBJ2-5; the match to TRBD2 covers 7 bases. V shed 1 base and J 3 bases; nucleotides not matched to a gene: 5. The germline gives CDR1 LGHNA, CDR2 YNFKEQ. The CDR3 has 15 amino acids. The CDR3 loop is CASSQAGGREETQYF. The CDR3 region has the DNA TGTGCCAGCAGCCAAGCCGGAGGGAGGGAAGAGACCCAGTACTTC.

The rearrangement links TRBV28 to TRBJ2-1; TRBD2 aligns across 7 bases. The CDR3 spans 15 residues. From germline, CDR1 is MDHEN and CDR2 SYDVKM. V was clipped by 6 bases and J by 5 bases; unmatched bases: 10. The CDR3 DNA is TGTGCCAGCAGCCCCTTAGGCCTAGCGGACAATGAGCAGTTCTTC. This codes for CASSPLGLADNEQFF.

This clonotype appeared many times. CDR3 bases: TGCGCCAGCAGCCACGGACGGATCTCCTACAATGAGCAGTTCTTC. Protein: CASSHGRISYNEQFF. The chain is built from TRBV4-1 and TRBJ2-1; no clear D. The germline CDR1 and CDR2 sequences are MGHRA and YSYEKL. V shed 3 bases and J shed 0 bases, with 9 bases lying between them. The CDR3 sequence is 15 residues long.

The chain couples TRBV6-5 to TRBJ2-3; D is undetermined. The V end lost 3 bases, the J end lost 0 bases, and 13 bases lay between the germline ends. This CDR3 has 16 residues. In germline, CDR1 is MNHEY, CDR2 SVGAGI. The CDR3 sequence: CASSYRAPLSTDTQYF. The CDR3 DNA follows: TGTGCCAGCAGTTATAGGGCGCCCCTTAGCACAGATACGCAGTATTTT.

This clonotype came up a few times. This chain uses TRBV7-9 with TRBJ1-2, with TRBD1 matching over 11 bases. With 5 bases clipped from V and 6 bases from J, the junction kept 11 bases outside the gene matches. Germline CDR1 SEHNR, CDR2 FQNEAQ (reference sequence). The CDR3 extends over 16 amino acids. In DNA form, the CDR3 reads TGTGCCAGCAGCAAAGCCGGACAGGGGGCGAACAATGGCTACACCTTC. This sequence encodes CASSKAGQGANNGYTF.

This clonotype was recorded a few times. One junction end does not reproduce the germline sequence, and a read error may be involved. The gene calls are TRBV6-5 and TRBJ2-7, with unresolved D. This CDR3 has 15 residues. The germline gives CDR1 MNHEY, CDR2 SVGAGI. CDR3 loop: CASSYSGTSSYEQYF. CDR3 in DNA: TGTGCCAGCAGTTACTCGGGCACGAGCTCCTACGAGCAATACTTC.

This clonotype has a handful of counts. CDR3 in DNA: TGTGCCAGCAGCGTTTCCCCGGCGAACACTGAAGCTTTCTTT. This sequence encodes CASSVSPANTEAFF. This chain uses TRBV9 with TRBJ1-1; D is undetermined. The CDR3 is 14 amino acids. The V gene's germline CDR1 is SGDLS and CDR2 YYNGEE. V shed 2 bases and J shed 1 base, with 9 bases lying between them. The entire variable domain, with the rest obtained from reference TRBV9 and TRBJ1-1, is as follows: DSGVTQTPKHLITATGQRVTLRCSPRSGDLSVYWYQQSLDQGLQFLIQYYNGEERAKGNILERFSAQQFPDLHSELNLSSLELGDSALYFCASSVSPANTEAFFGQGTRLTVV.